This T cell receptor (beta chain) was recovered during a study of T-cell memory formation after mild COVID-19. Study information: TCR clusters were largely donor specific.

Of note for this clonotype: Its antigen is not identified.

The junction had 5 bases not matched to a gene; V was cut back by 2 bases and J by 8 bases. The CDR3 length is 15 residues. CDR1 and CDR2 from the germline V gene are MNHEY and SVGAGI. TCRdb redid the calling of the 5' RACE reads with MiXCR, one entry per CDR3 protein. The sample has hundreds of thousands of distinct CDR3 sequences; 20% are singletons. Points from the study as a whole: Cross-reactive memory appears to have joined, as suggested by some responding clones showing up in pre-infection memory.

The receptor was derived from an adult woman who had mild COVID-19 (a few samples of this study predate the infection). Cell type and time point are not known. The chain recombines TRBV6-5 with TRBJ2-1, with 11 positions matching TRBD1. Sequenced material: PBMCs or a T cell subset sorted from them (not recorded which). As DNA, the CDR3 is TGTGCCAGCAGTTACCGGGACAGGGGGTTCTATGAGCAGTTCTTC. Amino acids: CASSYRDRGFYEQFF.